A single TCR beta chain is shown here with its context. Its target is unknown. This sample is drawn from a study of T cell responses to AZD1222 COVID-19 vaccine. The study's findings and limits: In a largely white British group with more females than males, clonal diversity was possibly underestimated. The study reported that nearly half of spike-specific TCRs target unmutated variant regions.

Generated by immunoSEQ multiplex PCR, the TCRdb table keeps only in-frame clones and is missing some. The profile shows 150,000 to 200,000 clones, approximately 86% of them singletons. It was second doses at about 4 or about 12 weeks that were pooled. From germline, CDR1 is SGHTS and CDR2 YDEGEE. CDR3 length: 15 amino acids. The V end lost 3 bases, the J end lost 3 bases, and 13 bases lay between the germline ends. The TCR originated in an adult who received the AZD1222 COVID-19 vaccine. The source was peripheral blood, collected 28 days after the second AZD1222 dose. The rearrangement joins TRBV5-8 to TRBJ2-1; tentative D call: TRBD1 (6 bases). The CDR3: CASSSRLTGYNEQFF. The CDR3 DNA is TGTGCCAGCAGCTCCCGATTGACAGGCTACAATGAGCAGTTCTTC.